The 9 T cell receptor beta chains in this list originate from one sample, sequenced in a study of cytomegalovirus exposure and HLA in healthy donors (dated by TCRdb to 2016 to 2017). The receptor library was made with the immunoSEQ multiplex PCR assay. For the multiplex PCR, a mixture combining 60 forward primers for TCR Vbeta segments and 13 reverse primers for TCR Jbeta segments was used. As stored in TCRdb, this immuneACCESS dataset retains in-frame rearrangements with V and J assigned. A fraction of the clones does not appear; measured against another copy, unresolved V genes explain less than half of the discrepancy, and the remainder lacks a known reason. Recorded for this sample are 150,000 to 200,000 clones; approximately 79% of them occurred a single time. The biggest ten clones account for approximately 4% of the sample. Sequencing used PBMCs. The receptors shown here come from a woman aged 25-40 years in good health and CMV-seropositive.

This sequence joins TRBV4-3 and TRBJ2-7; perhaps TRBD2 as D (7 bases). V was clipped by 0 bases and J by 4 bases, with 28 bases between them. The germline CDR1 and CDR2 sequences are LGHNA and YSLEER. The CDR3 has 20 residues. CDR3 in DNA: TGCGCCAGCAGCCAAGAGGGGGCGGAGGGGCGAGCGGGACCTAAATACGAGCAGTACTTC. This translates into CASSQEGAEGRAGPKYEQYF.

V and J are TRBV7-9 and TRBJ2-7; D ambiguous. There are 13 residues in the CDR3. Per the germline V gene, CDR1 is SEHNR and CDR2 is FQNEAQ (reference sequence). Trimming pared 0 bases from V and 3 bases from J, leaving 6 bases between. The CDR3 protein is CASSLANSYEQYF. The CDR3 DNA sequence: TGTGCCAGCAGCTTAGCGAACAGCTACGAGCAGTACTTC.

This rearrangement joins TRBV7-9 to TRBJ2-2, with TRBD1 identical over 9 bases. Germline trimming cut 1 base from V and 2 bases from J; bases unmatched to any gene: 5. This CDR3 is 17 amino acids long. The V gene's germline CDR1 is SEHNR and CDR2 FQNEAQ (reference sequence). The CDR3 loop is CASSLVWDRANTGELFF. The CDR3 DNA follows: TGTGCCAGCAGCTTAGTGTGGGACAGGGCAAACACCGGGGAGCTGTTTTTT.

The chain links TRBV7-2 to TRBJ2-7; 10 nucleotides agree with TRBD2. Germline V gives CDR1 SGHTA, CDR2 FQGNSA. V gave up 4 bases and J gave up 9 bases; unmatched junction bases: 6. The CDR3 spans 13 residues. CDR3 in DNA: TGTGCCAGCAGCTCCGGACTAGCGGCGTCGCAGTACTTC. Amino acid sequence: CASSSGLAASQYF.

The gene calls are TRBV6-1 and TRBJ2-5; 10 bases map to TRBD1. Judging by the DNA end, TRBJ2-7 fits better; the J call may be wrong. This CDR3 is 14 amino acids long. Germline loops: CDR1 MNHNS, CDR2 SASEGT. The CDR3 region has the DNA TGTGCCAGCAAGCGGGACAGGGGACCCTACGAGCAGTACTTC. As protein: CASKRDRGPYEQYF.

The V and J genes are TRBV5-1 and TRBJ2-3, with 8 bases matching TRBD2. The trim removed 4 bases at V and 9 bases at J, leaving 4 bases unmatched. The germline V gene has CDR1 SGHRS and CDR2 YFSETQ. This CDR3 contains 12 residues. The CDR3 here is CASSGTSSTQYF. The CDR3 region has the DNA TGCGCCAGCAGCGGGACTAGTTCGACGCAGTATTTT.

This chain links TRBV6-1 with TRBJ1-5; D is uncertain. V was trimmed by 2 bases and J by 4 bases, leaving 12 bases between them. The CDR3 extends over 15 amino acids. Germline V CDR1 and CDR2: MNHNS, SASEGT. CDR3 sequence reads: CASSEPGRVNQPQHF. CDR3 bases: TGTGCCAGCAGTGAACCTGGGCGGGTTAATCAGCCCCAGCATTTT.

The chain has TRBV5-4 and TRBJ2-7; 9 bases line up with TRBD1. The ends lost 0 bases at V and 4 bases at J; junction bases unmatched: 8. Per the germline V gene, CDR1 is SGHNT and CDR2 is YYREEE (reference sequence). This CDR3 comprises 16 residues. CDR3 coding DNA: TGTGCCAGCAGCTTGGGACAGGGGGTTAGGGGGTACGAGCAGTACTTC. Protein product: CASSLGQGVRGYEQYF.

As for this clone: The junction differs from germline at one of its ends, possibly a read error. Other DNA sequences in this specimen translate into the identical CDR3. CDR3 DNA: TGTGCCAGCACAAGGGGAGGGGACACTATATATTTT. This translates into CASTRGGDTIYF. The rearrangement joins TRBV6-5 to TRBJ1-3; perhaps TRBD1 as D (6 bases). The CDR3 is 12 amino acids. The V gene's germline CDR1 is MNHEY and CDR2 SVGAGI.